The 22 T cell receptor beta chains below all came from one sample that was sequenced in a study of regulatory T cells in long-lasting Graves disease. HTBI primers from iRepertoire and Arm-PCR of CDR3 regions yielded the TCR beta libraries. TCRdb reanalysed the multiplex PCR reads using MiXCR and keeps one entry per CDR3 protein. The sample has some 600,000 distinct CDR3 sequences, 16% seen once. Noted time point: newly diagnosed GD, antithyroid drugs for less than 3 months. PBMC-derived RNA was used for the TCR library. The same sample was also studied in work on T cells in Graves' hyperthyroidism and ophthalmopathy.

Sample: peripheral blood mononuclear cells (PBMCs), taken at new diagnosis, from a patient treated with antithyroid drugs. All receptors derive from a man aged 18 to 29 with Graves disease.

This chain joins TRBV11-1 and TRBJ2-7; D remains unclear. In germline, CDR1 is SGHAT, CDR2 FQDESV (reference sequence). Trimming took off 3 bases at V and 4 bases at J, with 10 bases between the two ends. CDR3 length equals 13 residues. This CDR3 is CASSLDQLYEQYF. CDR3 DNA sequence: TGTGCCAGCAGCTTGGACCAGCTATACGAGCAGTACTTC.

This clonotype appeared a few times. The chain links TRBV3-1 to TRBJ1-1; 8 nucleotides agree with TRBD1. The ends lost 4 bases at V and 3 bases at J; junction bases unmatched: 4. The V gene's germline CDR1 is LGHDT and CDR2 YNNKEL (reference sequence). CDR3 length equals 14 residues. This chain's CDR3 is CASSRTGLHTEAFF. For the CDR3, the DNA is TGTGCCAGCAGCCGGACAGGGCTGCACACTGAAGCTTTCTTT.

This clonotype was detected only a few times. With a much larger clone just one base away, this may be a read error. The CDR3 protein is CASSSYSNRPQHF. CDR3 nucleotides: TGTGCCAGCAGCTCTTATAGCAATCGGCCCCAGCATTTT. The V and J genes are TRBV7-8 and TRBJ1-5; D is undetermined. Germline assignment: CDR1 SGHVS and CDR2 FQNEAQ. There are 13 residues in the CDR3.

CDR3 DNA: TGTGCCAGCGGTTACAGGAGAGGCGTCGGTGGCTACACCTTC. Its translation: CASGYRRGVGGYTF. The chain employs TRBV27 and TRBJ1-2, with D perhaps matching TRBD1 (5 bases). The CDR3 consists of 14 residues. The V end lost 8 bases, the J end lost 7 bases, and 20 bases lay between the germline ends. The germline V gene encodes CDR1 MNHEY and CDR2 SMNVEV (reference sequence).

The chain has TRBV20-1 and TRBJ2-5; tentative D call: TRBD2 (5 bases). The CDR3 loop spans 17 amino acids. Per the germline V gene, CDR1 is DFQATT and CDR2 is SNEGSKA (reference sequence). V dropped 0 bases and J dropped 0 bases, with 17 bases sitting between them. DNA of the CDR3: TGCAGTGCTAGAGATCCGACCCGAGACTACCACCAAGAGACCCAGTACTTC. Protein product: CSARDPTRDYHQETQYF.

A few counts support this clonotype. The V call is TRBV20-1, the J call TRBJ1-1, with D possibly TRBD1 on 5 matching bases. The V and J ends lost 5 bases and 6 bases respectively, with 16 bases between them. The CDR3 is made up of 13 amino acids. Germline CDR1 DFQATT, CDR2 SNEGSKA (reference sequence). CDR3 region: CSAGTGQGAEAFF. The DNA for the CDR3 is TGCAGTGCTGGGACGGGCCAGGGCGCTGAAGCTTTCTTT.

This clonotype was picked up many times. The DNA of the CDR3 is TGTGCCAGCAGCTTAGGGACAGGGAACACTGAAGCTTTCTTT. Its protein is CASSLGTGNTEAFF. This chain connects TRBV7-3 to TRBJ1-1; 8 bases match TRBD1. Unmatched junction bases numbered 0, after V lost 2 bases and J lost 1 base. Germline CDR1 SGHTA, CDR2 FQGTGA. This CDR3 is 14 amino acids long. Full variable domain (rest looked up from reference TRBV7-3 and TRBJ1-1): GAGVSQTPSNKVTEKGKYVELRCDPISGHTALYWYRQSLGQGPEFLIYFQGTGAADDSGLPNDRFFAVRPEGSVSTLKIQRTERGDSAVYLCASSLGTGNTEAFFGQGTRLTVV.

The chain couples TRBV6-5 to TRBJ2-7; 8 bases agree with TRBD2. J was trimmed by 1 base and V by 3 bases; bases with no gene match: 5. This CDR3 has 15 residues. Germline V gene data show CDR1 as MNHEY and CDR2 as SVGAGI. In DNA form, the CDR3 reads TGTGCCAGCAGTTATGCGGGGACTAGATCCTACGAGCAGTACTTC. As protein: CASSYAGTRSYEQYF.

This clonotype has a count of ten or more. V is TRBV5-1 and J is TRBJ1-2; possible D gene TRBD1, 5 bases. CDR3 length equals 12 residues. Germline V CDR1 and CDR2: SGHRS, YFSETQ. V lost 1 base, J lost 6 bases, and 7 bases lay in between. CDR3 nucleotides: TGCGCCAGCAGCTTGAGAGGGGATGGCTACACCTTC. As protein: CASSLRGDGYTF.

This clonotype was counted many times. V is TRBV20-1 and J is TRBJ1-4; tentatively, D is TRBD1 (6 bases). The CDR3 length is 15 residues. Germline loops: CDR1 DFQATT, CDR2 SNEGSKA (reference sequence). The V end was cut by 6 bases, the J end by 5 bases, with 19 bases between. CDR3 region: CSAAGTTLKNEKLFF. CDR3 nucleotides: TGCAGTGCCGCCGGGACAACCCTGAAGAATGAAAAACTGTTTTTT.

In this sample, this clonotype turned up a few times. This rearrangement joins TRBV20-1 to TRBJ2-2; no definite D call. This CDR3 has 14 amino acids. The V gene lost 3 bases and the J gene lost 2 bases, with 10 bases spanning the gap. Germline CDR1 and CDR2: DFQATT and SNEGSKA (reference sequence). The CDR3, as DNA: TGCAGTGCTAGGTACAGCGATAACACCGGGGAGCTGTTTTTT. The encoded protein is CSARYSDNTGELFF.

Ten or more counts support this clonotype. The CDR3: CASSYSGASVDGQYF. The CDR3 region has the DNA TGTGCCAGCAGTTACTCAGGGGCTTCGGTGGATGGCCAGTACTTC. The rearrangement links TRBV6-2 or TRBV6-3 to TRBJ2-5; possible D gene TRBD1, 5 bases. The germline V gene encodes CDR1 MNHEY and CDR2 SVGEGT. V dropped 0 bases and J dropped 10 bases, with 18 bases sitting between them. There are 15 residues in the CDR3.

This sequence joins TRBV27 and TRBJ1-2; weak D call: TRBD1 (5 bases). CDR3 length: 16 residues. Germline V gene sequence: CDR1 MNHEY, CDR2 SMNVEV (reference sequence). The V gene lost 0 bases and the J gene lost 2 bases, with 13 bases spanning the gap. The CDR3 here is CASSLSMGTRNYGYTF. The CDR3 nucleotides read TGTGCCAGCAGTTTATCGATGGGGACTCGCAACTATGGCTACACCTTC.

This clonotype was detected many times. J is TRBJ2-5 and V is TRBV20-1; D not certain. The germline V and J ends were trimmed by 1 base and 0 bases, with 12 bases remaining between them. The CDR3 consists of 15 residues. CDR1 is DFQATT and CDR2 is SNEGSKA in the germline V gene (reference sequence). The CDR3 region is CSARVASRDQETQYF. CDR3 DNA sequence: TGCAGTGCTAGAGTGGCGAGTAGAGACCAAGAGACCCAGTACTTC.

This clonotype was detected only a few times. The chain employs TRBV2 and TRBJ2-7, with 10 bases that match TRBD2. Unmatched junction bases numbered 11, after V lost 2 bases and J lost 1 base. In germline, CDR1 is SNHLY, CDR2 FYNNEI. The CDR3 sequence is 18 residues long. The CDR3 bases are TGTGCCAGCAGTGAATTCGTTAGCGGGAGGACCCAATCCTACGAGCAGTACTTC. Protein: CASSEFVSGRTQSYEQYF.

This clonotype occurred many times. The V and J genes are TRBV27 and TRBJ1-4; D unresolved. Between the trimmed V and J ends, which lost 1 base and 7 bases, there was a span of 4 bases. The CDR3 consists of 12 residues. Germline V gene sequence: CDR1 MNHEY, CDR2 SMNVEV (reference sequence). CDR3 DNA: TGTGCCAGCAGTTTATATGGTGAAAAACTGTTTTTT. Protein product: CASSLYGEKLFF. Using reference TRBV27 and TRBJ1-4 for the parts outside the CDR3, the full variable domain is EAQVTQNPRYLITVTGKKLTVTCSQNMNHEYMSWYRQDPGLGLRQIYYSMNVEVTDKGDVPEGYKVSRKEKRNFPLILESPSPNQTSLYFCASSLYGEKLFFGSGTQLSVL.

This clonotype was seen many times. The chain links TRBV28 to TRBJ2-7; no clear D gene. The CDR3 contains 13 residues. Germline V gene lookup returns CDR1 MDHEN and CDR2 SYDVKM. Trimming shortened V by 3 bases and J by 3 bases, and 9 bases separated the two germline ends. CDR3: CASSFGRIYEQYF. CDR3 bases: TGTGCCAGCAGTTTCGGACGGATCTACGAGCAGTACTTC.

This clonotype was seen a handful of times. This chain joins TRBV12-3 or TRBV12-4 and TRBJ2-5; perhaps TRBD2 as D (5 bases). CDR3 length equals 14 residues. V was trimmed by 6 bases and J by 2 bases, leaving 13 bases between them. DNA for the CDR3: TGTGCCAGCAGCCCGGACTGGGAACAAGAGACCCAGTACTTC. It yields the protein CASSPDWEQETQYF.

This clonotype was seen only a few times. The chain carries TRBV9 and TRBJ2-3; D uncertain. Trimming stripped 6 bases from V and 6 bases from J, with 11 bases between. Germline V lookup: CDR1 SGDLS, CDR2 YYNGEE. There are 12 residues in the CDR3. CDR3 sequence reads: CASTPGIDTQYF. Here the CDR3 DNA reads TGTGCCAGCACCCCCGGAATTGATACGCAGTATTTT.

This clonotype was picked up a small number of times. The chain links TRBV7-9 to TRBJ2-1; 9 nucleotides agree with TRBD2. This CDR3 region has 15 residues. Germline trimming cut 2 bases from V and 7 bases from J; bases unmatched to any gene: 6. Germline V CDR1 and CDR2: SEHNR, FQNEAQ (reference sequence). Written as DNA, the CDR3 is TGTGCCAGCAGCTTAATAGCGGGAGACTCGAATGAGCAGTTCTTC. It specifies CASSLIAGDSNEQFF.

This clonotype has just a few counts. V is TRBV15 and J is TRBJ1-5; 7 nucleotides align to TRBD1. Trimming took 0 bases from V and 0 from J; bases not matched to a gene: 8. Per germline, CDR1 LNHNV and CDR2 YYDKDF (reference sequence). The CDR3 covers 18 residues. The CDR3 region has the DNA TGTGCCACCAGCAGAGATCAGGGACAGTCCTATAGCAATCAGCCCCAGCATTTT. Protein product: CATSRDQGQSYSNQPQHF.

This chain uses TRBV20-1 with TRBJ2-1; 10 nucleotides agree with TRBD2. Germline CDR1 and CDR2: DFQATT and SNEGSKA (reference sequence). V shed 4 bases, J shed 7 bases, and the junction held 10 bases outside the gene matches. The CDR3 loop spans 15 amino acids. The CDR3: CSAKRTSGVLNEQFF. The CDR3 nucleotides are TGCAGTGCTAAGAGGACTAGCGGAGTATTAAATGAGCAGTTCTTC.